Below are 32 T cell receptor beta chains sequenced from a single sample in a study of cytomegalovirus exposure and HLA in healthy donors. Both 60 Vbeta primers and 13 Jbeta primers went into the PCR. The repertoire was sequenced with immunoSEQ multiplex PCR; TCRdb's copy has only in-frame clones and lacks some. The sample lists some 150,000 clones; roughly 80% were seen once. The sequencing sample was made of PBMCs. Receptor source: a man younger than 40 in good health and CMV-seronegative.

The chain uses TRBV6-1 and TRBJ2-3; possible D gene TRBD2, 6 bases. Trimming took 1 base from V and 6 from J, leaving 11 bases between them. CDR1 and CDR2 from the germline V gene are MNHNS and SASEGT. The CDR3 has 14 residues. CDR3 sequence (DNA): TGTGCCAGCAGTGAAGTTTCAGGGAGGGATACGCAGTATTTT. It specifies CASSEVSGRDTQYF.

The genes are TRBV27 and TRBJ2-5; TRBD1 agrees at 8 bases. The end of the DNA aligns better with TRBJ2-7, so the J call may be wrong. The CDR3 has 14 residues. Germline V gives CDR1 MNHEY, CDR2 SMNVEV (reference sequence). CDR3 nucleotides: TGTGCCAGCAGTTCCCGGGACAGGCGCAACGAGCAGTACTTC. As protein: CASSSRDRRNEQYF.

The rearrangement links TRBV14 to TRBJ1-2, with 7 positions matching TRBD1. V was clipped by 5 bases and J by 5 bases; unmatched bases: 5. Germline V gives CDR1 SGHDN, CDR2 FVKESK. This CDR3 spans 13 amino acids. CDR3 in amino acids: CASSFRQGYGYTF. DNA of the CDR3: TGTGCCAGCAGCTTCCGACAGGGTTATGGCTACACCTTC.

The chain uses TRBV27 and TRBJ2-1; D is possibly TRBD2 (6 bases). With 6 bases removed from V and 9 bases from J, the gap between germline ends came to 15 bases. Germline V gene data show CDR1 as MNHEY and CDR2 as SMNVEV (reference sequence). The CDR3 runs 13 residues. Here the CDR3 reads CASSLLAQLEQFF. CDR3 in DNA: TGTGCCAGCAGCCTCCTAGCGCAACTTGAGCAGTTCTTC.

The chain is built from TRBV9 and TRBJ2-1, with D possibly TRBD2 on 5 matching bases. V gave up 2 bases and J gave up 7 bases, with 10 bases separating them. The CDR3 sequence is 13 residues long. The germline V gene encodes CDR1 SGDLS and CDR2 YYNGEE. CDR3 sequence (DNA): TGTGCCAGCAGCGTGATTCGGGGAAATGAGCAGTTCTTC. This encodes CASSVIRGNEQFF.

This chain uses TRBV2 with TRBJ1-1, with D tentatively TRBD1 (6 bases). The CDR3 has 14 amino acids. The germline V gene has CDR1 SNHLY and CDR2 FYNNEI. V was trimmed by 9 bases and J by 4 bases, leaving 18 bases between them. For the CDR3, the DNA is TGTGCCAGAGACCTCAGGGGTTCGTGCACTGAAGCTTTCTTT. This encodes CARDLRGSCTEAFF.

CDR3 loop: CASSRRGGNGDNEKLFF. CDR3 nucleotide sequence: TGCGCCAGCAGCCGTCGTGGGGGGAACGGGGATAATGAAAAACTGTTTTTT. The rearrangement joins TRBV5-1 to TRBJ1-4; D perhaps matches TRBD1 (5 bases). V was cut by 4 bases and J by 4 bases, with 20 bases left in between. Germline V gives CDR1 SGHRS, CDR2 YFSETQ. The CDR3 runs to 17 residues.

This chain uses TRBV11-2 with TRBJ2-1; the match to TRBD1 covers 9 bases. CDR1 and CDR2 from the germline V gene are SGHAT and FQNNGV. V shed 5 bases, J shed 9 bases, and the junction held 11 bases outside the gene matches. The CDR3 extends over 15 amino acids. CDR3 amino acids: CASSQADRGLVEQFF. The CDR3 DNA is TGTGCCAGCAGCCAGGCCGACAGGGGGTTGGTTGAGCAGTTCTTC.

The rearrangement joins TRBV27 to TRBJ1-2, with TRBD1 matching 9 bases. After removal of 1 base from V and 5 bases from J, the junction contained 2 bases not matched to a gene. The CDR3 covers 14 residues. Germline V gene data show CDR1 as MNHEY and CDR2 as SMNVEV (reference sequence). Written as DNA, the CDR3 is TGTGCCAGCAGTTTATGGGGACAGGGATATGGCTACACCTTC. It specifies CASSLWGQGYGYTF.

Comment on this clone: The germline gene is not matched at one end of the junction; a read error may be the cause. This chain connects TRBV28 to TRBJ2-3; 9 bases are shared with TRBD2. Per the germline V gene, CDR1 is MDHEN and CDR2 is SYDVKM. The length of the CDR3 is 14 residues. CDR3 sequence reads: CTTSPSGGTDTQYF. The CDR3 DNA reads as TGCACGACAAGCCCTAGCGGGGGCACAGATACGCAGTATTTT.

This clone is a singleton in its sample. The chain couples TRBV20-1 to TRBJ2-5, with D hard to call. Germline-derived CDR1 and CDR2 are DFQATT and SNEGSKA (reference sequence). The CDR3 has 11 residues. V was clipped by 6 bases and J by 2 bases, with 7 bases between them. This CDR3 is CSAAKQETQYF. The CDR3 DNA reads TGCAGTGCGGCCAAGCAAGAGACCCAGTACTTC.

This chain's CDR3 is CASNQLQGGGTDTQYF. The CDR3 DNA is TGCGCCAGCAACCAGCTACAGGGCGGAGGCACAGATACGCAGTATTTT. The gene calls are TRBV10-2 and TRBJ2-3; TRBD1 might be the D (6 bases). Deletions cut 7 bases from V and 1 base from J, with 18 bases between. The CDR3 has 16 residues. In germline, CDR1 is WSHSY, CDR2 SAAADI.

The V gene is TRBV27, the J gene TRBJ1-5, with D possibly TRBD1 on 5 matching bases. With 5 bases removed from V and 0 bases from J, the gap between germline ends came to 11 bases. This CDR3 has 15 residues. Germline-derived CDR1 and CDR2 are MNHEY and SMNVEV (reference sequence). The chain's CDR3 is CASSPSGNSNQPQHF. CDR3 coding DNA: TGTGCCAGCAGTCCCTCAGGGAATAGCAATCAGCCCCAGCATTTT.

The CDR3 protein is CAISEQAYEQYF. In DNA, the CDR3 is TGTGCCATCAGTGAACAGGCGTACGAGCAGTACTTC. The chain carries TRBV10-3 and TRBJ2-5, with D maybe TRBD1 (5 bases). The J call is doubtful: the DNA matches TRBJ2-7 better. The CDR3 covers 12 residues. CDR1 is ENHRY and CDR2 is SYGVKD in the germline V gene.

The chain recombines TRBV6-6 with TRBJ2-1; 9 bases line up with TRBD1. Germline CDR1 is MNHNY and CDR2 is SVGAGI (reference sequence). This CDR3 has 16 residues. Trimming removed 7 bases from V and 4 bases from J; junction bases left unmatched: 11. In DNA, the CDR3 is TGTGCCAGCAATGGTTTAGGGACAGGGCCTTACAATGAGCAGTTCTTC. Its protein is CASNGLGTGPYNEQFF.

This chain uses TRBV4-3 with TRBJ2-1; 8 bases fit TRBD1. V was clipped by 0 bases and J by 1 base; unmatched bases: 5. Germline loops: CDR1 LGHNA, CDR2 YSLEER. This CDR3 spans 17 amino acids. For the CDR3, the DNA is TGCGCCAGCAGCCAAGACTTTCAGGGGGCTTCCTACAATGAGCAGTTCTTC. This sequence encodes CASSQDFQGASYNEQFF.

This clone was seen a few times. The chain uses TRBV5-6 and TRBJ1-2, with 9 bases aligning to TRBD1. The CDR3 has 13 residues. The germline V gene has CDR1 SGHDT and CDR2 YYEEEE. V lost 2 bases, J lost 7 bases, and 3 bases stayed unmatched. The CDR3 DNA reads TGTGCCAGCAGCTTCGGGACAGGGAGTGGCTACACCTTC. This sequence encodes CASSFGTGSGYTF.

Of note for this clone: Other nucleotide sequences from this sample produce the same CDR3. The V gene is TRBV9, the J gene TRBJ1-2; 8 nucleotides align to TRBD1. With V trimmed by 3 bases and J by 4 bases, 8 bases remained unmatched. The CDR3 is 15 amino acids. The germline V gene has CDR1 SGDLS and CDR2 YYNGEE. In nucleotides, the CDR3 is TGTGCCAGCAGCGCACCAGGACAGGGCCGCTATGGCTACACCTTC. Protein product: CASSAPGQGRYGYTF.

The rearrangement joins TRBV29-1 to TRBJ1-5; 7 bases are shared with TRBD1. This CDR3 has 15 residues. The V and J ends lost 5 bases and 3 bases, in that order; junction bases with no gene match: 10. Germline V lookup: CDR1 SQVTM, CDR2 ANQGSEA. The CDR3 loop reads CSVWSGDRPNQPQHF. The CDR3 DNA sequence: TGCAGCGTTTGGTCTGGGGACAGACCCAATCAGCCCCAGCATTTT.

This clone has ten or more counts. The chain joins TRBV27 to TRBJ2-7; D gene ambiguous. CDR3 length: 13 residues. The V end lost 0 bases, the J end lost 3 bases, and 6 bases lay between the germline ends. Per the germline V gene, CDR1 is MNHEY and CDR2 is SMNVEV (reference sequence). CDR3 DNA: TGTGCCAGCAGTTTATCCGCTAGCTACGAGCAGTACTTC. The encoded protein is CASSLSASYEQYF.

This clone was seen once. The V call is TRBV7-6, the J call TRBJ2-3, with 8 positions matching TRBD1. This CDR3 has 16 residues. Germline V gene lookup returns CDR1 SGHVS and CDR2 FNYEAQ. V shed 2 bases, J shed 1 base, and the junction held 5 bases outside the gene matches. The CDR3 sequence is CASSLWAQGGTDTQYF. CDR3 DNA: TGTGCCAGCAGCTTATGGGCACAGGGGGGCACAGATACGCAGTATTTT.

V and J are TRBV6-5 and TRBJ2-1; 9 bases fit TRBD2. V lost 2 bases, J lost 8 bases, and 1 base stayed unmatched. Germline V gene sequence: CDR1 MNHEY, CDR2 SVGAGI. CDR3 length equals 13 residues. The CDR3 loop reads CASSYPSGDEQFF. CDR3 bases: TGTGCCAGCAGTTACCCTAGCGGGGATGAGCAGTTCTTC.

This chain uses TRBV5-6 with TRBJ2-3; 10 bases are a match to TRBD1. Trimming took 4 bases from V and 4 from J; bases not matched to a gene: 12. The CDR3 runs 17 residues. Germline-derived CDR1 and CDR2 are SGHDT and YYEEEE. Here the CDR3 reads CASSRDRGTDWADTQYF. The DNA of the CDR3 is TGTGCCAGCAGCAGGGACAGGGGAACGGATTGGGCAGATACGCAGTATTTT.

The chain employs TRBV11-2 and TRBJ2-7; D remains unclear. With 4 bases removed from V and 4 bases from J, the gap between germline ends came to 8 bases. Germline CDR1 SGHAT, CDR2 FQNNGV. The CDR3 extends over 12 amino acids. The DNA for the CDR3 is TGTGCCAGCAGCTCGACACTGTACGAGCAGTACTTC. This codes for CASSSTLYEQYF. Filled out from reference TRBV11-2 and TRBJ2-7, the complete variable domain reads EAGVAQSPRYKIIEKRQSVAFWCNPISGHATLYWYQQILGQGPKLLIQFQNNGVVDDSQLPKDRFSAERLKGVDSTLKIQPAKLEDSAVYLCASSSTLYEQYFGPGTRLTVT.

The chain links TRBV4-2 to TRBJ2-1; 11 bases match TRBD2. The CDR3 spans 17 residues. V shed 5 bases and J 8 bases; nucleotides not matched to a gene: 14. Germline lookup yields CDR1 LGHNA and CDR2 YNFKEQ. The CDR3 DNA follows: TGTGCCAGCAGCGAGGGGGCGGGACTAGCGGTTTACGATGAGCAGTTCTTC. It translates to CASSEGAGLAVYDEQFF.

The chain employs TRBV6-5 and TRBJ2-3; 7 positions agree with TRBD1. The CDR3 runs 14 residues. The V gene end was trimmed by 5 bases and the J gene end by 8 bases; junction bases not matched to a gene: 10. CDR1 is MNHEY and CDR2 is SVGAGI in the germline V gene. CDR3 DNA: TGTGCCAGCAGTAAAACAGGGGTAAAGGGTACGCAGTATTTT. It codes for CASSKTGVKGTQYF.

This clone has just a few counts. The gene calls are TRBV7-8 and TRBJ1-5, with a weak D call TRBD1 (5 bases). The length of the CDR3 is 14 residues. Germline V lookup: CDR1 SGHVS, CDR2 FQNEAQ. The ends were cut back, 5 bases at V and 2 bases at J, with 10 bases in the middle. The CDR3 here is CASSPQGGNQPQHF. The CDR3 region has the DNA TGTGCCAGCAGCCCCCAGGGCGGCAATCAGCCCCAGCATTTT.

This clone was detected a few times. V is TRBV10-3 and J is TRBJ2-1; unclear D gene. The CDR3 consists of 14 residues. Germline V gene data show CDR1 as ENHRY and CDR2 as SYGVKD. Trimming pared 2 bases from V and 6 bases from J, leaving 11 bases between. This CDR3 reads CAISEGSPGNEQFF. The CDR3 DNA sequence: TGTGCCATCAGTGAGGGATCTCCGGGCAATGAGCAGTTCTTC.

The chain has TRBV27 and TRBJ1-5; TRBD1 might be the D (5 bases). This CDR3 comprises 14 residues. Per germline, CDR1 MNHEY and CDR2 SMNVEV (reference sequence). Trimming shortened V by 3 bases and J by 4 bases, and 10 bases separated the two germline ends. The CDR3 region is CASSLVQGNQPQHF. CDR3 nucleotide sequence: TGTGCCAGCAGTTTGGTTCAGGGTAATCAGCCCCAGCATTTT.

The chain recombines TRBV6-5 with TRBJ1-2, with 12 bases lining up with TRBD1. CDR1 and CDR2 from the germline V gene are MNHEY and SVGAGI. V trimming: 6 bases; J trimming: 7 bases; junction bases outside the gene matches: 6. The CDR3 has 14 residues. DNA for the CDR3: TGTGCCAGCAGCTGGGGACAGGGGGCGGTTGGCTACACCTTC. It yields the protein CASSWGQGAVGYTF.

The chain combines TRBV30 with TRBJ1-1; D call uncertain. The CDR3 spans 12 residues. Germline V lookup: CDR1 GTSNPN, CDR2 SVGIG (reference sequence). V was cut by 8 bases and J by 5 bases, with 15 bases left in between. Written as DNA, the CDR3 is TGTGCCACCGACTGGCTGAGGACTGAAGCTTTCTTT. Translated: CATDWLRTEAFF.

The rearrangement uses TRBV6-6 and TRBJ2-1; the D gene is possibly TRBD2 (6 bases). Between the trimmed V and J ends, which lost 10 bases and 5 bases, there was a span of 15 bases. Germline lookup yields CDR1 MNHNY and CDR2 SVGAGI (reference sequence). The CDR3 runs 13 residues. The CDR3 coding sequence is TGTGCCACACAACTAGCAGGTAACAATGAGCAGTTCTTC. This encodes CATQLAGNNEQFF.